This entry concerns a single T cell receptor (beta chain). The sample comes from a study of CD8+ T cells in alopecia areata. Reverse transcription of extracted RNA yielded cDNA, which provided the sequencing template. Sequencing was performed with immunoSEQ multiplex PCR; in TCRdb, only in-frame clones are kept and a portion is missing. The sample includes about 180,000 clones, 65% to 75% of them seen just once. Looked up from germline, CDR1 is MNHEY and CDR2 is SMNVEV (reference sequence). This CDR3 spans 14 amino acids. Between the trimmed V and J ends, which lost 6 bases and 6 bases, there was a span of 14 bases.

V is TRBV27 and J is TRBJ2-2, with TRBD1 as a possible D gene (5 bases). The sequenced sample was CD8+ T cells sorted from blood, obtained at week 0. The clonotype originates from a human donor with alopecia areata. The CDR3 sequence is CASRPGKAAGELFF. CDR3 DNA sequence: TGTGCCAGCAGACCAGGGAAGGCGGCCGGGGAGCTGTTTTTT.